These T cell receptor beta chains were read from a single sample in a study of T cells after posttransplantation cyclophosphamide. Libraries were prepared by immunoSEQ multiplex PCR; TCRdb keeps only in-frame clonotypes and omits some of them. The table lists more than 30,000 clones, with no singletons. The sample comprised PBMCs. The receptors were sampled from a girl under 18 in good health, CMV-negative, and a related stem cell transplant donor. Both conserved end residues are part of each CDR3. The D gene is left open where the match is weak. Only some rows state a clone size, as once, few, many or a class for expanded clones.

DNA: TGTGCCAGCAGTCCAGTGGACAGGGAAAGGGGTGAAAAACTGTTTTTT
CDR3: CASSPVDRERGEKLFF
size: many
V: TRBV28
D: TRBD1
J: TRBJ1-4

DNA: TGCGCCAGCAGCTTGAGATCCCGCGACGAGCAGTACTTC
CDR3: CASSLRSRDEQYF
size: few
V: TRBV5-1
D: -
J: TRBJ2-7

DNA: TGCAGCGAAGAGGGTTCCGATGGCTACACCTTC
CDR3: CSEEGSDGYTF
size: few
V: TRBV29-1
D: -
J: TRBJ1-2

DNA: TGCGCCAGCAGCAAGGAGCCTAGCGGGGGGGCATACGAGCAGTACTTC
CDR3: CASSKEPSGGAYEQYF
size: few
V: TRBV5-1
D: TRBD2
J: TRBJ2-7

DNA: TGTGCCAGCAGTGCCCCGACAGGATTGAGTGAGCAGTTCTTC
CDR3: CASSAPTGLSEQFF
size: few
V: TRBV25-1
D: -
J: TRBJ2-1

DNA: TGTGCCAGCAGCTCCTTGACAGGGAATAACTATGGCTACACCTTC
CDR3: CASSSLTGNNYGYTF
size: many
V: TRBV5-4
D: TRBD1
J: TRBJ1-2

DNA: TGCGCCAGCAGCCAAGAAGCGGGAGGCTCCTACAATGAGCAGTTCTTC
CDR3: CASSQEAGGSYNEQFF
size: -
V: TRBV4-3
D: TRBD2
J: TRBJ2-1

DNA: TGTGCCAGCAGTACCGCAGGGGGCTGGGAGACCCAGTACTTC
CDR3: CASSTAGGWETQYF
size: -
V: TRBV6-5
D: TRBD1
J: TRBJ2-5

DNA: TGTGCCAGCAGCTTGGCGGACGAGCAGTACTTC
CDR3: CASSLADEQYF
size: -
V: TRBV5-6
D: -
J: TRBJ2-7

DNA: TGTGCCAGCACTCACCTACAGGATAGCTCCTATAATTCACCCCTCCACTTT
CDR3: CASTHLQDSSYNSPLHF
size: many
V: TRBV28
D: -
J: TRBJ1-6

DNA: TGTGCCAGCACGAAATCCCCGACAGGGAAAATATACAATGAGCAGTTCTTC
CDR3: CASTKSPTGKIYNEQFF
size: many
V: TRBV28
D: TRBD1
J: TRBJ2-1

DNA: TGCGCCAGCAGCTTGGCGGTCAGGGGCTACAATGAGCAGTTCTTC
CDR3: CASSLAVRGYNEQFF
size: few
V: TRBV5-1
D: -
J: TRBJ2-1

DNA: TGCGCCAGCAGCCAAGTTAGGGGGGGGGCAGATACGCAGTATTTT
CDR3: CASSQVRGGADTQYF
size: medium-sized
V: TRBV4-3
D: -
J: TRBJ2-3

DNA: TGTGCCAGCATAAACGGGGTTAATCAGCCCCAGCATTTT
CDR3: CASINGVNQPQHF
size: many
V: TRBV28
D: -
J: TRBJ1-5

DNA: TGTGCCAGCTCACCACCGGGGGCTAGCGGCCACTACGAGCAGTACTTC
CDR3: CASSPPGASGHYEQYF
size: many
V: TRBV18
D: -
J: TRBJ2-7

DNA: TGTGCCAGCAGTTTAGAGTTTTGGGAGGAGACAGGGGGGCCTGAAGCTTTCTTT
CDR3: CASSLEFWEETGGPEAFF
size: -
V: TRBV28
D: TRBD1
J: TRBJ1-1

DNA: TGTGCCAGCAGTTACTCGAGCGGGTACGGCAATGAGCAGTTCTTC
CDR3: CASSYSSGYGNEQFF
size: few
V: TRBV6-5
D: -
J: TRBJ2-1

DNA: TGTGCCAGCAGCGTAGCTAGTCGGGGACAGGGGGTCACCGGGGAGCTGTTTTTT
CDR3: CASSVASRGQGVTGELFF
size: many
V: TRBV9
D: TRBD1
J: TRBJ2-2

DNA: TGCGCCAGCAGCTTGGGCGGGGTCGAGCAGTACTTC
CDR3: CASSLGGVEQYF
size: -
V: TRBV5-1
D: -
J: TRBJ2-7

DNA: TGTGCCAGCAGCTTGCCTGGCCAAGGGAGAACTGAAGCTTTCTTT
CDR3: CASSLPGQGRTEAFF
size: -
V: TRBV5-6
D: -
J: TRBJ1-1

DNA: TGTGCCAGCACCCCTCACCCGACAGGGACCCATGGCTACACCTTC
CDR3: CASTPHPTGTHGYTF
size: few
V: TRBV6-5
D: TRBD1
J: TRBJ1-2

DNA: TGTGCCAGCAGCTTATCACAGGGGGCGAGCACTGAAGCTTTCTTT
CDR3: CASSLSQGASTEAFF
size: many
V: TRBV11-2
D: TRBD1
J: TRBJ1-1

DNA: TGCAGCGTAACTACCGGGACTAGCTACGAGCAGTACTTC
CDR3: CSVTTGTSYEQYF
size: -
V: TRBV29-1
D: TRBD2
J: TRBJ2-7

DNA: TGCGCCAGCAGCCCACGGGACTCCTACTACGAGCAGTACTTC
CDR3: CASSPRDSYYEQYF
size: -
V: TRBV5-1
D: -
J: TRBJ2-7

DNA: TGTGCCAGCAGTTCAACCGACAGGGTATGGGAAAAACTGTTTTTT
CDR3: CASSSTDRVWEKLFF
size: -
V: TRBV28
D: TRBD1
J: TRBJ1-4

DNA: TGTGCCAGCAGTTTACCGGGACTAGCGGTTAATTCCTACGAGCAGTACTTC
CDR3: CASSLPGLAVNSYEQYF
size: few
V: TRBV28
D: TRBD2
J: TRBJ2-7

DNA: TGTGCCTGGGTGGGGGGGCCCCCTAACTATGGCTACACCTTC
CDR3: CAWVGGPPNYGYTF
size: -
V: TRBV30
D: -
J: TRBJ1-2

DNA: TGTGCCAGCCGGCCCCCGGGGGGCGGCACCGGGGAGCTGTTTTTT
CDR3: CASRPPGGGTGELFF
size: few
V: TRBV25-1
D: -
J: TRBJ2-2

DNA: TGTGCCAGCAGCACAATTCAGGGGGCTGTGAACACTGAAGCTTTCTTT
CDR3: CASSTIQGAVNTEAFF
size: -
V: TRBV11-2
D: TRBD1
J: TRBJ1-1

DNA: TGTGCCAGCAGCTTGAGGCAGGGTTGGGGCACTGAAGCTTTCTTT
CDR3: CASSLRQGWGTEAFF
size: many
V: TRBV5-6
D: -
J: TRBJ1-1

DNA: TGTGCCAGCAGTCACACCGGAGAGGATACGCAGTATTTT
CDR3: CASSHTGEDTQYF
size: few
V: TRBV6-4
D: -
J: TRBJ2-3

DNA: TGTGCCAGCAGCTTAAACGGTAGAGAGACCCAGTACTTC
CDR3: CASSLNGRETQYF
size: few
V: TRBV7-6
D: -
J: TRBJ2-5

DNA: TGCGCCAGCAGCCAAGAAGATAGCGGGAATGAGCAGTTCTTC
CDR3: CASSQEDSGNEQFF
size: many
V: TRBV4-3
D: TRBD2
J: TRBJ2-1

DNA: TGCAGCGTAGGACACGGGACTAGCGGGAGTGGGGGAGGCACAGATACGCAGTATTTT
CDR3: CSVGHGTSGSGGGTDTQYF
size: few
V: TRBV29-1
D: TRBD2
J: TRBJ2-3

DNA: TGTGCCAGTAGTATCGGCAGGGCCTATGGCTACACCTTC
CDR3: CASSIGRAYGYTF
size: many
V: TRBV19
D: -
J: TRBJ1-2

DNA: TGTGCCAGCAGCGGACTAGCGGGCGACAATGAGCAGTTCTTC
CDR3: CASSGLAGDNEQFF
size: -
V: TRBV7-9
D: TRBD2
J: TRBJ2-1

DNA: TGTGCCAGCAGCCCTACTAGCGGAGGTCCCACAGATACGCAGTATTTT
CDR3: CASSPTSGGPTDTQYF
size: -
V: TRBV6-4
D: TRBD2
J: TRBJ2-3

DNA: TGTGCCAGCAGCGTTGGGCCTATTTATCAGCCCCAGCATTTT
CDR3: CASSVGPIYQPQHF
size: -
V: TRBV9
D: -
J: TRBJ1-5

DNA: TGTGCCAGCAGCTTTATGCGGGGGAACACCGGGGAGCTGTTTTTT
CDR3: CASSFMRGNTGELFF
size: few
V: TRBV11-3
D: -
J: TRBJ2-2

DNA: TGTGCCAGCAGTGAATATGGGACAGGGGGCAAAGCTTTCTTT
CDR3: CASSEYGTGGKAFF
size: many
V: TRBV25-1
D: TRBD1
J: TRBJ1-1

DNA: TGTGCCTGGAGCGCCCCAGGGGTTATTCGGACTGAAGCTTTCTTT
CDR3: CAWSAPGVIRTEAFF
size: many
V: TRBV30
D: -
J: TRBJ1-1

DNA: TGTGCCAGCAGCTCACAGGGGGCGACTAATGAAAAACTGTTTTTT
CDR3: CASSSQGATNEKLFF
size: many
V: TRBV5-6
D: TRBD1
J: TRBJ1-4

DNA: TGTGCCAGCAGCTTAACTAGCGGGGGAGATACGCAGTATTTT
CDR3: CASSLTSGGDTQYF
size: -
V: TRBV7-3
D: TRBD2
J: TRBJ2-3

DNA: TGCGCCAGCAGCCAAGGACACAGGGTTAAGGGCACTGAAGCTTTCTTT
CDR3: CASSQGHRVKGTEAFF
size: few
V: TRBV4-1
D: -
J: TRBJ1-1

DNA: TGTGCCAGTAGTCCGGGGACAGGGGCCTACGAGCAGTACTTC
CDR3: CASSPGTGAYEQYF
size: few
V: TRBV19
D: TRBD1
J: TRBJ2-7

DNA: TGTGCCAGCAGCGCGCGGGACAGGGTGAATGAGCAGTTCTTC
CDR3: CASSARDRVNEQFF
size: many
V: TRBV7-3
D: TRBD1
J: TRBJ2-1

DNA: TGCAGCGTTGACAGATATGAAGCTTTCTTT
CDR3: CSVDRYEAFF
size: many
V: TRBV29-1
D: -
J: TRBJ1-1

DNA: TGTGCCAGCAGACTAGCGGGAGCAGTAGATACGCAGTATTTT
CDR3: CASRLAGAVDTQYF
size: -
V: TRBV5-4
D: TRBD2
J: TRBJ2-3